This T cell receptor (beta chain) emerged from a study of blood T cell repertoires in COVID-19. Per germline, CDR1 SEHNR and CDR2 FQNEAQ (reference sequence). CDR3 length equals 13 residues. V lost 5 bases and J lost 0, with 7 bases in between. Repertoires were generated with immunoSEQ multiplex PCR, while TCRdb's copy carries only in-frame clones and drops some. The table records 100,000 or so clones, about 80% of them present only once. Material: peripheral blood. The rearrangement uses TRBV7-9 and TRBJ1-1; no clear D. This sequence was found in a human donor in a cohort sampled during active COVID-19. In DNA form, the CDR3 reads TGTGCCAGCAGCGCACAAGTGAACACTGAAGCTTTCTTT. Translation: CASSAQVNTEAFF.